The TCR beta chain under discussion was sequenced for a study of blood T cells in healthy people across ages. Then a second PCR, running roughly 6 to 11 cycles, was carried out with a sample-barcoded 5' primer and a J-beta primer mix. A tag from a template-switch adaptor with 12 random nucleotides marked each cDNA molecule. Every sample gave at least 2.5 million paired-end reads containing CDR3. TCRdb redid the calling of the 5' RACE reads with MiXCR, one entry per CDR3 protein. This sample yields roughly 1.7 million distinct CDR3 sequences, of which around 36% are seen a single time; around 10% belongs to the top ten. The length of the CDR3 is 20 residues.

This clonotype was sampled from a woman aged 30 to 39 in good health. Sequenced sample: blood. V gene TRBV21-1 combines with J gene TRBJ2-6; TRBD1, the table's D call, lacks a check against the DNA. TRBV21-1 is a listed pseudogene. This CDR3 reads CASSLHQADREEAGANVLTF. The CDR3 DNA follows: TGTGCCAGCAGCCTCCACCAGGCCGACAGGGAGGAGGCTGGGGCCAACGTCCTGACTTTC.